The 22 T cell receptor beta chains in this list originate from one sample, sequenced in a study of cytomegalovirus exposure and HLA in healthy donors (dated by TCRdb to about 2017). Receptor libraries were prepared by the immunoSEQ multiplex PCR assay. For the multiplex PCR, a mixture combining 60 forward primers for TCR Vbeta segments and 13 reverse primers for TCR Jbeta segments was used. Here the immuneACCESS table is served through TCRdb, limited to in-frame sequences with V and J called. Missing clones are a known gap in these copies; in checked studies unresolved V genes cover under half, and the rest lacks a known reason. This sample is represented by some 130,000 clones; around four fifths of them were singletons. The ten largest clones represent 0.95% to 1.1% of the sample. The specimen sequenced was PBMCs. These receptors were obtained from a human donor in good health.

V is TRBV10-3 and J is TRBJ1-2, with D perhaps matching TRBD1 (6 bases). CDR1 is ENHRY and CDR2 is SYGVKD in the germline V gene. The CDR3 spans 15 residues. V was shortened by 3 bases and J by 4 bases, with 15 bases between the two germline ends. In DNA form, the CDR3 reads TGTGCCATCAGTGAAACCGGGACACCTTCCTATGGCTACACCTTC. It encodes CAISETGTPSYGYTF.

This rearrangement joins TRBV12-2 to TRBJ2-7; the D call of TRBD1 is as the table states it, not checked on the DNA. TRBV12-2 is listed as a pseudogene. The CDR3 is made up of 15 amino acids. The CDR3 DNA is TGTGCAAGTCGCCCCCCGGGACAGGGGCACTACGAGCAGTACTTC. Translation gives CASRPPGQGHYEQYF.

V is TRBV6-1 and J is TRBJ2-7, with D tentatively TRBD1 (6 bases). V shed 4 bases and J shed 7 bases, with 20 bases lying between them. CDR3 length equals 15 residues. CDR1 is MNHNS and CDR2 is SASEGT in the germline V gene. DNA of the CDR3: TGTGCCAGCAGTGCCTCCCCAGGGGCGGTGGGGGAGCAGTACTTC. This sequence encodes CASSASPGAVGEQYF.

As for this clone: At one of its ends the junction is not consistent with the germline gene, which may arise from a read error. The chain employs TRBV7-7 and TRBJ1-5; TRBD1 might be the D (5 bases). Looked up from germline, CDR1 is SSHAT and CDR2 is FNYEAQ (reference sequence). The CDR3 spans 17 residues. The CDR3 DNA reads TGCGCCAGCAGCTTCCAAGAAGGAGACAGACCCAATCAGCCCCAGCATTTT. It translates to CASSFQEGDRPNQPQHF.

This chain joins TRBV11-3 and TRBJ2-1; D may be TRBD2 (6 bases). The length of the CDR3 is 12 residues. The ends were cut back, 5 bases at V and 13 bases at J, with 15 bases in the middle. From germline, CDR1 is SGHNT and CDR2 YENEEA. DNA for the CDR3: TGTGCCAGCAGCCTCATGGGAGGTTCCCAGTTCTTC. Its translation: CASSLMGGSQFF.

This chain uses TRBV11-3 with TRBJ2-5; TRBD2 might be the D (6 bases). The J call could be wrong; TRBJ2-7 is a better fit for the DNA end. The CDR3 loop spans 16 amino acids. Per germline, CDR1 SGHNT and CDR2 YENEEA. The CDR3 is CASSFFRESYAYEQYF. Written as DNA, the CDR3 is TGTGCCAGCAGCTTTTTCCGGGAGTCATATGCCTACGAGCAGTACTTC.

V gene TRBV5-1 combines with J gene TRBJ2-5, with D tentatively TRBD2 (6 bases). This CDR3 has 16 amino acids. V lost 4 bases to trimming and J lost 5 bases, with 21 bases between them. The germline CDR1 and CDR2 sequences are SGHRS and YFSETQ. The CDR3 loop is CASSVGSGGSGETQYF. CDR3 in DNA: TGCGCCAGCAGCGTGGGGTCCGGGGGAAGCGGCGAGACCCAGTACTTC.

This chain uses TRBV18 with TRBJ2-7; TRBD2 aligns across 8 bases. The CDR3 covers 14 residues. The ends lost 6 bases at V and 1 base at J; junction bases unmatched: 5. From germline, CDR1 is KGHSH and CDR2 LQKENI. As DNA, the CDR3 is TGTGCCAGCTCCCCGGGACTAGGGTCCTACGAGCAGTACTTC. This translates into CASSPGLGSYEQYF.

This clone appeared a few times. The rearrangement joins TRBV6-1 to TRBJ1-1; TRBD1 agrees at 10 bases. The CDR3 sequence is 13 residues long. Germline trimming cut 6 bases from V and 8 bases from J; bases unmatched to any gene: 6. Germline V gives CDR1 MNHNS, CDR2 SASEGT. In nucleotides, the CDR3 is TGTGCCAGCAGACCCCGACAGGGGGCCGAAGCTTTCTTT. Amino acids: CASRPRQGAEAFF.

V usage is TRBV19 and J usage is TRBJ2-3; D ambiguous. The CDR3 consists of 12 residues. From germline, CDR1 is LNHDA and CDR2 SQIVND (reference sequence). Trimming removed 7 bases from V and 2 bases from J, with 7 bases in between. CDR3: CASKADTDTQYF. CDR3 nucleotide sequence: TGTGCCAGTAAGGCGGACACAGATACGCAGTATTTT.

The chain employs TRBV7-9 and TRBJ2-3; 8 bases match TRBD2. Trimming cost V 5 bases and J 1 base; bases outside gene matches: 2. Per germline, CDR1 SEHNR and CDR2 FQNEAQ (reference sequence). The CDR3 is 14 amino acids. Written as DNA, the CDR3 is TGTGCCAGCAGCCCCGGGGGGGGCACAGATACGCAGTATTTT. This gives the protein CASSPGGGTDTQYF.

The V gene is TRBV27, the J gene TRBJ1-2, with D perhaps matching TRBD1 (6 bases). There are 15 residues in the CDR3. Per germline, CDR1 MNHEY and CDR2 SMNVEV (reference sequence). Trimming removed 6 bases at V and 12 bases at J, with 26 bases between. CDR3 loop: CASSYLGARGAIHTF. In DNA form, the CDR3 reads TGTGCCAGCAGCTATTTGGGGGCTCGAGGGGCGATTCACACCTTC.

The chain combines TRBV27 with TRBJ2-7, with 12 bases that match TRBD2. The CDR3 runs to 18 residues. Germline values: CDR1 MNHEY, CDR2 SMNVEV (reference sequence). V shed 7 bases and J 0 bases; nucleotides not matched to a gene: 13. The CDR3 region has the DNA TGTGCCAGCACCGGACTAGCGGGGATCTCTTTTAGCTCCTACGAGCAGTACTTC. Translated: CASTGLAGISFSSYEQYF.

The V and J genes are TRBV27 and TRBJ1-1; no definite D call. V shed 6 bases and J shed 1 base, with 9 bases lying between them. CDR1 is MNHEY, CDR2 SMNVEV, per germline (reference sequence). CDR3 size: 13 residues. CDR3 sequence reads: CASSMIENTEAFF. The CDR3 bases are TGTGCCAGCAGCATGATAGAGAACACTGAAGCTTTCTTT.

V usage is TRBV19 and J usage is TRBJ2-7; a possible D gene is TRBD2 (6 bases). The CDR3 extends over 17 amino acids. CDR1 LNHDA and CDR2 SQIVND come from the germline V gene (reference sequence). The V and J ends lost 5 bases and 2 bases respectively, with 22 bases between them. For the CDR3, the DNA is TGTGCCAGTAGTCCCGTTCTGCCGCGGGGCATACCCTACGAGCAGTACTTC. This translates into CASSPVLPRGIPYEQYF. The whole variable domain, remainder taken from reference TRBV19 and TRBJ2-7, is DGGITQSPKYLFRKEGQNVTLSCEQNLNHDAMYWYRQDPGQGLRLIYYSQIVNDFQKGDIAEGYSVSREKKESFPLTVTSAQKNPTAFYLCASSPVLPRGIPYEQYFGPGTRLTVT.

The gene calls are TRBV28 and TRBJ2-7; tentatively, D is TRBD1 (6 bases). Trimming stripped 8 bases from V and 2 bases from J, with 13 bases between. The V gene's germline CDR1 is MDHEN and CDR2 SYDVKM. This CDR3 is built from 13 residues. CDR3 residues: CASEQGDPYEQYF. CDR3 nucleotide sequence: TGTGCCAGCGAACAGGGAGATCCCTACGAGCAGTACTTC. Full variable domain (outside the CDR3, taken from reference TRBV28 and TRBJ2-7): DVKVTQSSRYLVKRTGEKVFLECVQDMDHENMFWYRQDPGLGLRLIYFSYDVKMKEKGDIPEGYSVSREKKERFSLILESASTNQTSMYLCASEQGDPYEQYFGPGTRLTVT.

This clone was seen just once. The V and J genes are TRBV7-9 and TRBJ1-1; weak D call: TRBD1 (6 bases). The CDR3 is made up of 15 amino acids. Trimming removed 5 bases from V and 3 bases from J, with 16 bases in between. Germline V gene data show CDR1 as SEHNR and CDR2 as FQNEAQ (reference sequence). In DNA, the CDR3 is TGTGCCAGCAGCCCCGACAGGCAGAGGGACACTGAAGCTTTCTTT. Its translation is CASSPDRQRDTEAFF.

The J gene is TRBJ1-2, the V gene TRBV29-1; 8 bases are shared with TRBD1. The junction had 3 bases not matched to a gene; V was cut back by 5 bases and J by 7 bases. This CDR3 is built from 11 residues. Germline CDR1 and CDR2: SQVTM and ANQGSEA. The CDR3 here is CSVQGASGYTF. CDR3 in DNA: TGCAGCGTTCAGGGGGCTAGTGGCTACACCTTC. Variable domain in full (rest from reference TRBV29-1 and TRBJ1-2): SAVISQKPSRDICQRGTSLTIQCQVDSQVTMMFWYRQQPGQSLTLIATANQGSEATYESGFVIDKFPISRPNLTFSTLTVSNMSPEDSSIYLCSVQGASGYTFGSGTRLTVV.

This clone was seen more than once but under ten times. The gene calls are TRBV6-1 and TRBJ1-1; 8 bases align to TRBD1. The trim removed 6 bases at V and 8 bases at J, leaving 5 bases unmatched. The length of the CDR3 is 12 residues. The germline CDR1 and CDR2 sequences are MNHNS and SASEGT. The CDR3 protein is CASRASGGEAFF. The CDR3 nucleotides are TGTGCCAGCAGAGCATCAGGGGGCGAAGCTTTCTTT.

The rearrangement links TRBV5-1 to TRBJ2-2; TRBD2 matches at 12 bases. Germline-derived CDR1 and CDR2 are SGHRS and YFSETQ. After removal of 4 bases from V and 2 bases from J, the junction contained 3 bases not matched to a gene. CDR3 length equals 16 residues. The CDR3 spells CASSTTSGGNTGELFF. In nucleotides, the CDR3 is TGCGCCAGCAGCACGACTAGCGGGGGTAACACCGGGGAGCTGTTTTTT.

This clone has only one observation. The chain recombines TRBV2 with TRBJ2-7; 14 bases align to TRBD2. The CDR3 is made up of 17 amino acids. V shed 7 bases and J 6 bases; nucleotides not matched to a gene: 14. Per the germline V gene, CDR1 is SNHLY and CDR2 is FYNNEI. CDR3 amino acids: CASNPPGLAGALREQYF. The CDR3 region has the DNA TGTGCCAGCAATCCTCCGGGACTAGCGGGGGCCCTACGCGAGCAGTACTTC.

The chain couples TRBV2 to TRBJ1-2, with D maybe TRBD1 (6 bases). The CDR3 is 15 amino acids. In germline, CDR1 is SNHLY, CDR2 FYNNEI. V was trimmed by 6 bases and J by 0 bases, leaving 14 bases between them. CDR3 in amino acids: CASRIQGISNYGYTF. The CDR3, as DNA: TGTGCCAGCAGGATACAGGGCATATCTAACTATGGCTACACCTTC.